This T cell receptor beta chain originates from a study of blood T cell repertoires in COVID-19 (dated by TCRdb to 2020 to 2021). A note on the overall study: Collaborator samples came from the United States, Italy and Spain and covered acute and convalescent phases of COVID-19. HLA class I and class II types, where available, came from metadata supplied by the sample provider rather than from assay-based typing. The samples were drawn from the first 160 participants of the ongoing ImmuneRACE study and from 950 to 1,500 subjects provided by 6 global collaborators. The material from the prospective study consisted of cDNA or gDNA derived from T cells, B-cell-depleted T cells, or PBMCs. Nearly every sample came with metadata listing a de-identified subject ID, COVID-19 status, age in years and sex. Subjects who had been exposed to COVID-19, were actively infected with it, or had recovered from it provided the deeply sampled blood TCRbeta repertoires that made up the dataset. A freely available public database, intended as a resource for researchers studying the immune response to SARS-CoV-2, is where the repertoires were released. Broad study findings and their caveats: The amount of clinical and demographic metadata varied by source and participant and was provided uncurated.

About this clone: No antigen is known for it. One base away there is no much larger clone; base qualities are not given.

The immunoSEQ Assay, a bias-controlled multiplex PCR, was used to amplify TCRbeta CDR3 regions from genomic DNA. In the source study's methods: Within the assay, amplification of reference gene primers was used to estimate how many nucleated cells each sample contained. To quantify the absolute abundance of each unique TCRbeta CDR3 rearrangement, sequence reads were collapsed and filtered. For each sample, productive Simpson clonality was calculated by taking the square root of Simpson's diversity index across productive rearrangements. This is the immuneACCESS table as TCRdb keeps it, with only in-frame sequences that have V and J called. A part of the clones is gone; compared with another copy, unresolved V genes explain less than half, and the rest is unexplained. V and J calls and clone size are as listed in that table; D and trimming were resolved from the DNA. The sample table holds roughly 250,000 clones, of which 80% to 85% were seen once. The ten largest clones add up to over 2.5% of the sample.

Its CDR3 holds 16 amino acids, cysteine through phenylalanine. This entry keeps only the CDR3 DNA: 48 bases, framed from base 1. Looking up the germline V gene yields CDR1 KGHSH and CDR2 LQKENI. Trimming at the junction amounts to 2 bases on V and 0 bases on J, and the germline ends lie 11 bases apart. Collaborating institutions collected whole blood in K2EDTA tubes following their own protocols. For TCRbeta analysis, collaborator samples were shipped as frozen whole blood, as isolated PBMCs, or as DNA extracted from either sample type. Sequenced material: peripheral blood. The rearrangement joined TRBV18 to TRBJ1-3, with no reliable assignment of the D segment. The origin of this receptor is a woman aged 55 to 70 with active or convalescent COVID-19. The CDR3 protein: CASSPSSGSSGNTIYF. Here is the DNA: TGTGCCAGCTCACCATCGTCGGGGTCCTCTGGAAACACCATATATTTT.